This TCR beta chain is from a study of regulatory T cells in long-lasting Graves disease. In germline, CDR1 is SNHLY, CDR2 FYNNEI. This CDR3 region has 12 residues. Trimming pared 7 bases from V and 0 bases from J, leaving 6 bases between. Arm-PCR with iRepertoire HTBI primers amplified the CDR3 regions for these TCR beta libraries. TCRdb re-called the multiplex PCR reads with MiXCR, one entry per CDR3 protein. Of hundreds of thousands of distinct CDR3 sequences detected, less than 20% appear once; the ten largest clones hold about 18%. This clonotype was seen repeatedly, ten times or more. Sample time point: newly diagnosed GD, antithyroid drugs for less than 3 months. The authors made the TCR library using RNA they extracted from PBMCs. In each case, Graves' disease was diagnosed per American Thyroid Association guidelines. These data are also associated with another study on T cells in Graves' hyperthyroidism and ophthalmopathy. As reported in that work: Ophthalmopathy and stable hyperthyroidism were separated by a 13 V-J model.

The receptor was isolated from a woman in her thirties with Graves disease. V is TRBV2 and J is TRBJ1-1; D ambiguous. Sequenced material: peripheral blood mononuclear cells (PBMCs), taken at new diagnosis, from a patient treated with antithyroid drugs. The CDR3 region is CASKGLNTEAFF. The CDR3 nucleotides are TGTGCCAGCAAAGGCTTGAACACTGAAGCTTTCTTT.